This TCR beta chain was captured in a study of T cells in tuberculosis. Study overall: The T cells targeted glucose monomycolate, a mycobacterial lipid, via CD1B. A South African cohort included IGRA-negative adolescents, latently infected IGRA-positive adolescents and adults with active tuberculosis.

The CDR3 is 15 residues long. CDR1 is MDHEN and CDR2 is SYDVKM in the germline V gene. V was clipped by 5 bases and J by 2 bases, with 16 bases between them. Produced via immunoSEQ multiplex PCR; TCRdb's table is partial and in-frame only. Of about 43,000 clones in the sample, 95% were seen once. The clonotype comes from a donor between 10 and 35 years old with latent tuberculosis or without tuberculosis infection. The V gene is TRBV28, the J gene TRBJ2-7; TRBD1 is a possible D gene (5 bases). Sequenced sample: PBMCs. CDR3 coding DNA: TGTGCCAGCAGTGTGATCGACAGCAATACCTACGAGCAGTACTTC. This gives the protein CASSVIDSNTYEQYF.